This entry lists 20 T cell receptor beta chains sequenced from one sample in a study of Ad26.COV2.S vaccination and SARS-CoV-2 variants. Assay used: immunoSEQ multiplex PCR; TCRdb lists only in-frame clones, some missing. The sample consists of 300,000 to 350,000 clones, 88% of them appearing once. Treatment indicated: 19 received Ad26.COV2.S at low or high dose, single or two shots; 5 received placebo; per-sample allocation not given. The study sampled participants on day 63 after the first vaccine or placebo injection. The material sequenced was peripheral blood, taken in a trial of Ad26.COV2.S vaccine versus placebo. These receptors all stem from a person aged 18 to 65 who received the Ad26.COV2.S COVID-19 vaccine or a placebo.

The V call is TRBV12-5, the J call TRBJ2-1, with 12 bases identical to TRBD1. There are 15 residues in the CDR3. V lost 4 bases to trimming and J lost 7 bases; unmatched junction nucleotides: 5. CDR1 and CDR2 (germline): LGHNT, FRNRAP. The CDR3 region has the DNA TGTGCTAGTGGTTCCCGGGACAGGGGGCTTAATGAGCAGTTCTTC. It encodes CASGSRDRGLNEQFF. The variable domain in full, completed from reference TRBV12-5 and TRBJ2-1, reads DARVTQTPRHKVTEMGQEVTMRCQPILGHNTVFWYRQTMMQGLELLAYFRNRAPLDDSGMPKDRFSAEMPDATLATLKIQPSEPRDSAVYFCASGSRDRGLNEQFFGPGTRLTVL.

The chain carries TRBV6-4 and TRBJ2-2, with 8 bases fitting TRBD2. The V gene's germline CDR1 is MRHNA and CDR2 SNTAGT. CDR3 length equals 15 residues. V trimming: 5 bases; J trimming: 1 base; junction bases outside the gene matches: 3. CDR3 sequence (DNA): TGTGCCAGCAGTCAAAGCGGGGGGAACACCGGGGAGCTGTTTTTT. Its protein product is CASSQSGGNTGELFF.

The chain combines TRBV6-5 with TRBJ2-2; 7 bases are a match to TRBD1. Per the germline V gene, CDR1 is MNHEY and CDR2 is SVGAGI. The V segment lost 5 bases and the J segment 3 bases; nucleotides outside the gene matches: 6. The CDR3 totals 15 residues. The CDR3 loop reads CASSRQGLDTGELFF. DNA of the CDR3: TGTGCCAGCAGTCGACAGGGTTTGGACACCGGGGAGCTGTTTTTT.

The chain links TRBV4-2 to TRBJ2-3; tentatively, D is TRBD2 (6 bases). Germline values: CDR1 LGHNA, CDR2 YNFKEQ. CDR3 size: 14 residues. Trimming removed 4 bases at V and 0 bases at J, with 8 bases between. As DNA, the CDR3 is TGTGCCAGCAGCCGGAGGGAAAGCACAGATACGCAGTATTTT. Its translation: CASSRRESTDTQYF.

The V call is TRBV27, the J call TRBJ1-6; the match to TRBD1 covers 9 bases. This CDR3 comprises 17 residues. Germline V gene data show CDR1 as MNHEY and CDR2 as SMNVEV (reference sequence). V shed 2 bases, J shed 6 bases, and the junction held 8 bases outside the gene matches. Written as DNA, the CDR3 is TGTGCCAGCAGTTTACTATCGGACAGGGGAGGTAATTCACCCCTCCACTTT. It yields the protein CASSLLSDRGGNSPLHF.

This clone was seen only a few times. This rearrangement joins TRBV20-1 to TRBJ1-5; no reliable D call. The V end was cut by 3 bases, the J end by 3 bases, with 12 bases between. CDR1 and CDR2 (germline): DFQATT, SNEGSKA (reference sequence). CDR3 length: 14 amino acids. Here the CDR3 DNA reads TGCAGTGCTAGTCTCGGGCGCTACAATCAGCCCCAGCATTTT. It encodes CSASLGRYNQPQHF.

The chain links TRBV4-1 to TRBJ2-7, with D perhaps matching TRBD2 (5 bases). Germline CDR1 MGHRA, CDR2 YSYEKL. The CDR3 covers 19 residues. The ends were cut back, 0 bases at V and 0 bases at J, with 21 bases in the middle. In DNA form, the CDR3 reads TGCGCCAGCAGCCAAGATTCCCTCCTGGAGGCCTGGAGCTCCTACGAGCAGTACTTC. It is translated as CASSQDSLLEAWSSYEQYF.

This clone was detected only a few times. The chain combines TRBV6-1 with TRBJ1-5; no reliable D call. The CDR3 totals 14 residues. CDR1 and CDR2 from the germline V gene are MNHNS and SASEGT. V was pared by 3 bases and J by 7 bases, with 13 bases between. In nucleotides, the CDR3 is TGTGCCAGCAGTGATTCCACGAGGATCCAGCCCCAGCATTTT. Its protein is CASSDSTRIQPQHF.

The chain joins TRBV3-1 (or the pseudogene TRBV3-2) to TRBJ2-7; 8 nucleotides match TRBD2. The length of the CDR3 is 17 residues. Trimming removed 0 bases from V and 5 bases from J; junction bases left unmatched: 12. CDR1 LGHDT and CDR2 YNNKEL come from the germline V gene (reference sequence). The chain's CDR3 is CASSQDFGRRGVHEQYF. CDR3 sequence (DNA): TGTGCCAGCAGCCAAGATTTCGGTCGGCGGGGGGTCCACGAGCAGTACTTC.

CDR3 DNA sequence: TGCAGCGGGAAGCAGACAGGGTATGGCTACACCTTC. Translation gives CSGKQTGYGYTF. This rearrangement joins TRBV29-1 to TRBJ1-2; 7 nucleotides agree with TRBD1. Germline V gene data show CDR1 as SQVTM and CDR2 as ANQGSEA. The V and J ends lost 7 bases and 5 bases, in that order; junction bases with no gene match: 7. The CDR3 covers 12 residues.

The chain recombines TRBV3-1 (or the pseudogene TRBV3-2) with TRBJ1-4; a possible D gene is TRBD1 (6 bases). V was shortened by 0 bases and J by 4 bases, with 15 bases between the two germline ends. The length of the CDR3 is 17 residues. CDR1 LGHDT and CDR2 YNNKEL come from the germline V gene (reference sequence). This chain's CDR3 is CASSQDPATGINEKLFF. The CDR3 DNA is TGTGCCAGCAGCCAAGATCCCGCTACAGGGATTAATGAAAAACTGTTTTTT.

V gene TRBV18 combines with J gene TRBJ1-5, with 7 nucleotides matching TRBD1. This CDR3 is 15 amino acids long. Per the germline V gene, CDR1 is KGHSH and CDR2 is LQKENI. Unmatched junction bases numbered 7, after V lost 3 bases and J lost 5 bases. This chain's CDR3 is CASSPDRPSYQPQHF. The CDR3 bases are TGTGCCAGCTCACCGGACAGGCCTTCGTATCAGCCCCAGCATTTT.

Only one count was recorded for this clone. The V gene is TRBV18, the J gene TRBJ1-1, with unresolved D. The CDR3 length is 12 residues. Deletions cut 3 bases from V and 8 bases from J, with 10 bases between. Germline-derived CDR1 and CDR2 are KGHSH and LQKENI. The CDR3 reads CASSPRQEEAFF. CDR3 DNA sequence: TGTGCCAGCTCACCCCGCCAGGAGGAAGCTTTCTTT.

The genes are TRBV2 and TRBJ1-6; D ambiguous. Germline V gene lookup returns CDR1 SNHLY and CDR2 FYNNEI. This CDR3 is built from 13 residues. Trimming pared 7 bases from V and 11 bases from J, leaving 15 bases between. DNA of the CDR3: TGTGCCAGCATTATCGGCGGTTCGGCACCCCTCCACTTT. Its translation is CASIIGGSAPLHF.

As to this clone: This sample includes further DNA sequences coding for the same CDR3. The V call is TRBV7-9, the J call TRBJ2-7; 8 bases fit TRBD1. The CDR3 is 14 amino acids. Unmatched junction bases numbered 5, after V lost 5 bases and J lost 2 bases. In germline, CDR1 is SEHNR, CDR2 FQNEAQ (reference sequence). CDR3 coding DNA: TGTGCCAGCAGCCTAGGGACAGGAGCCTACGAGCAGTACTTC. Protein product: CASSLGTGAYEQYF.

In DNA form, the CDR3 reads TGTGCCAGCACGGACCGGATAAGGGACTATGGCTACACCTTC. Translation gives CASTDRIRDYGYTF. This chain joins TRBV13 and TRBJ1-2; D unclear. Trimming stripped 7 bases from V and 3 bases from J, with 15 bases between. Per the germline V gene, CDR1 is PRHDT and CDR2 is FYEKMQ (reference sequence). The CDR3 spans 14 residues.

The chain combines TRBV7-3 with TRBJ2-7; 7 bases fit TRBD2. In germline, CDR1 is SGHTA, CDR2 FQGTGA. This CDR3 is built from 15 residues. V lost 2 bases to trimming and J lost 0 bases; unmatched junction nucleotides: 4. The CDR3 DNA follows: TGTGCCAGCAGCTTAGAATGGACTAGCTCCTACGAGCAGTACTTC. Amino acids: CASSLEWTSSYEQYF.

This chain uses TRBV9 with TRBJ2-7; 10 bases are a match to TRBD2. Trimming removed 0 bases from V and 4 bases from J; junction bases left unmatched: 4. This CDR3 region has 15 residues. Germline V gives CDR1 SGDLS, CDR2 YYNGEE. CDR3 residues: CASSVGNSGRYEQYF. In DNA form, the CDR3 reads TGTGCCAGCAGCGTAGGTAATAGCGGGAGGTACGAGCAGTACTTC.

Points on this clone: One end of the junction is discordant with germline, which a read error may explain. The V gene is TRBV6-2 or TRBV6-3, the J gene TRBJ1-5; 7 nucleotides align to TRBD1. CDR3 length equals 15 residues. Germline CDR1 MNHEY, CDR2 SVGEGT. CDR3 DNA: TGTGCCAGCAGCTACTTGACAGGGCTCAATCAGCCCCAGCATTTT. Translated, it gives CASSYLTGLNQPQHF.

A single count supports this clone. At the DNA level, this CDR3 is encoded by other sequences in the same sample as well. The chain couples TRBV27 to TRBJ2-1; D remains ambiguous. The CDR3 is made up of 11 amino acids. The V gene's germline CDR1 is MNHEY and CDR2 SMNVEV (reference sequence). The V end lost 5 bases, the J end lost 3 bases, and 2 bases lay between the germline ends. The DNA for the CDR3 is TGTGCCAGCAGTCTCTACAATGAGCAGTTCTTC. Protein sequence: CASSLYNEQFF.